This T cell receptor beta chain stems from a study of blood T cell repertoires in COVID-19. Study overall: Acute-phase and convalescent COVID-19 samples originated in the United States, Italy and Spain. PBMCs, B-cell-depleted T cells, or T cells were the source of the cDNA or gDNA that made up the material.

Per the study methods: Estimates of nucleated cell counts were drawn from the amplification of reference gene primers. Sequencing was performed with immunoSEQ multiplex PCR; in TCRdb, only in-frame clones are kept and a portion is missing. V, J and clone size were drawn from that table, and D and trimming were deduced from the DNA. The sample shows over 85,000 clones, 70% to 90% of them seen only once. J lost 6 bases, V lost 3 bases, and 3 bases had no gene match. CDR3 size: 14 residues. Germline CDR1 KGHSH, CDR2 LQKENI. This sequence was found in a woman in her 50s with acute or convalescent COVID-19. Sequenced input: peripheral blood. The V and J genes are TRBV18 and TRBJ1-5, with 9 nucleotides matching TRBD1. CDR3 amino acids: CASSPGTGSQPQHF. CDR3 in DNA: TGTGCCAGCTCACCCGGGACAGGGAGTCAGCCCCAGCATTTT.